The clone carrying this T cell receptor beta chain has ten or more counts. Its cognate antigen is unknown. The data stem from a study of T cells in Graves' hyperthyroidism and ophthalmopathy. Whole-study results and caveats: Separation of ophthalmopathy from stable hyperthyroidism was achieved by a 13 V-J model. Among thyroid clonotypes expanded above 0.001, most also appeared in blood.

RNA transcripts gave rise to amplified TCR beta CDR3 regions. The HTBI primer set was used in a first-round RT-PCR of the TCR CDR3. TCRdb analysed the multiplex PCR reads with MiXCR anew, one entry per CDR3 protein. The profile covers over 700,000 distinct CDR3 sequences, with 30% to 40% appearing a single time and 31% taken by the ten largest. Sequenced material: blood. The TCR was taken from a woman in her forties with Graves' hyperthyroidism.

The CDR3 is CSVEQAPGGTQYF. The CDR3 region has the DNA TGCAGCGTTGAACAGGCCCCAGGCGGGACCCAGTACTTC. The chain is built from TRBV29-1 and TRBJ2-5; D ambiguous. This CDR3 is 13 amino acids long. Deletions cut 2 bases from V and 7 bases from J, with 14 bases between. Germline V gene lookup returns CDR1 SQVTM and CDR2 ANQGSEA.